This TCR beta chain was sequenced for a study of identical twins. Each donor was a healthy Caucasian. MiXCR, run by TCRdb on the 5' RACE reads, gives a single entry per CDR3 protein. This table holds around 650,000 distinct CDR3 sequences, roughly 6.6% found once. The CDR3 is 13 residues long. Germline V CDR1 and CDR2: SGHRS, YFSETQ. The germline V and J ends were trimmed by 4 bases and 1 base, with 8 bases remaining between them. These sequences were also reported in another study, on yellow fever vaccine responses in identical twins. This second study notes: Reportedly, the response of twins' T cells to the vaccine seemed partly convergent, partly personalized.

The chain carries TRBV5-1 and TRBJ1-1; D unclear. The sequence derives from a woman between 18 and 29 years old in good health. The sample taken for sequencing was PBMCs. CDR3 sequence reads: CASSADTNTEAFF. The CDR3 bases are TGCGCCAGCAGCGCTGACACGAACACTGAAGCTTTCTTT.